This T cell receptor beta chain was retrieved from a study of blood T cell repertoires in COVID-19. Original data processing: Reference gene primers were amplified, and this amplification served to estimate nucleated cell counts. TCRdb's table, derived via immunoSEQ multiplex PCR, lists solely in-frame clones and lacks some. The V and J calls and clone size were taken over from that table, and D and trimming were inferred from the DNA. The data contain more than 75,000 clones, approximately 82% of them singletons. The CDR3 extends over 15 amino acids. Trimming took off 1 base at V and 13 bases at J, with 20 bases between the two ends. The germline V gene encodes CDR1 LGHNA and CDR2 YSLEER.

The sequence came from a man aged 55-75 years with acute or convalescent COVID-19. The sample comprised peripheral blood. J is TRBJ2-1 and V is TRBV4-3, with a possible D match to TRBD2 (5 bases). The CDR3 protein is CASSQGTYLEALQFF. CDR3 nucleotides: TGCGCCAGCAGCCAAGGGACTTACCTAGAGGCCCTCCAGTTCTTC.